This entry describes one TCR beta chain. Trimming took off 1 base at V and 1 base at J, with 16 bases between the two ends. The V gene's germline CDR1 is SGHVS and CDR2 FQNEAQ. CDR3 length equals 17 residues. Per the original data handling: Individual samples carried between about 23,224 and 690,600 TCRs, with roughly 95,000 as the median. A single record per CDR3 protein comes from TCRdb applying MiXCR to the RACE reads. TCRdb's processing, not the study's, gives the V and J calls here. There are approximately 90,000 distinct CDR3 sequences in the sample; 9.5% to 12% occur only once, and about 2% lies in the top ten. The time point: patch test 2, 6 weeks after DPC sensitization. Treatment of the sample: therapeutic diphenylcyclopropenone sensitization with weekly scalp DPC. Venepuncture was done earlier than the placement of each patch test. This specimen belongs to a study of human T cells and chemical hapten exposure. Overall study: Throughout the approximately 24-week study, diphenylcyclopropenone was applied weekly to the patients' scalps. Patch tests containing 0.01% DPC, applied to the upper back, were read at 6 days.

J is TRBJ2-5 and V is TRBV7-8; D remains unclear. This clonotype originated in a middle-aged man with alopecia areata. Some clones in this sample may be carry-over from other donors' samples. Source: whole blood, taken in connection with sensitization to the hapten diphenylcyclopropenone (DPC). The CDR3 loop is CASSLENGYRTQETQYF. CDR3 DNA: TGTGCCAGCAGCTTAGAAAACGGGTATCGCACCCAAGAGACCCAGTACTTC.